This TCR beta chain was identified during a study of vaccination and CD4 T cells after COVID-19. Of note for this clonotype: Antigen unknown.

Treatment of the sample: approximately nine-day PBMC culture with coronavirus spike peptide pools or control peptides (ViraFEST assay). Cultured CD4+ T cell DNA was sequenced using the Oncomine TCR Beta short-read assay. Using its own MiXCR run on the PCR reads, TCRdb lists one record per CDR3 protein. The data contain roughly 12,000 distinct CDR3 sequences, 55% to 75% of them singletons. Sequencing input: CD4+ T cells from blood, cultured in vitro. The receptor comes from a human donor who had recovered from COVID-19.

In nucleotides, the CDR3 is TGTGCCACCAGCATCGGGGCGGGAGGGGTCACAGATACGCAGTATTTT. Residues: CATSIGAGGVTDTQYF. The chain employs TRBV15 and TRBJ2-3; TRBD2 agrees at 9 bases. The V gene end was trimmed by 4 bases and the J gene end by 2 bases; junction bases not matched to a gene: 7. This CDR3 contains 16 residues. CDR1 and CDR2 (germline): LNHNV, YYDKDF (reference sequence).